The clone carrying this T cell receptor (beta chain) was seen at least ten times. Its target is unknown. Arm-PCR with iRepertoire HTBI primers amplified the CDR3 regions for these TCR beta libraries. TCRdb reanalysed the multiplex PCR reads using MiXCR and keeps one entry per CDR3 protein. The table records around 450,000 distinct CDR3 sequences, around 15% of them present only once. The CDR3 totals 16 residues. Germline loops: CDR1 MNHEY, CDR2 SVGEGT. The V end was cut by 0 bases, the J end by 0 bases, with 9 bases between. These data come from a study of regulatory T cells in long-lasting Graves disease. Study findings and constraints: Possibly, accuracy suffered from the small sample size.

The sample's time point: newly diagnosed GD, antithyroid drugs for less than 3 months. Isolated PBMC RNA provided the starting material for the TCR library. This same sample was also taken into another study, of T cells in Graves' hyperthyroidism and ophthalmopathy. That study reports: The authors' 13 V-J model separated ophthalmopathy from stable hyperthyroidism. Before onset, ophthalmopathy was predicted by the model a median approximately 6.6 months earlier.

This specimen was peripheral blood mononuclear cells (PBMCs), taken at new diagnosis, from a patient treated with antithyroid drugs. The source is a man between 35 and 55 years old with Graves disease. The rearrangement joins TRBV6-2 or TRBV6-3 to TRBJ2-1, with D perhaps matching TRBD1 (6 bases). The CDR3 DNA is TGTGCCAGCAGTTACTCCAGGGGAAGCTCCTACAATGAGCAGTTCTTC. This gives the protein CASSYSRGSSYNEQFF.